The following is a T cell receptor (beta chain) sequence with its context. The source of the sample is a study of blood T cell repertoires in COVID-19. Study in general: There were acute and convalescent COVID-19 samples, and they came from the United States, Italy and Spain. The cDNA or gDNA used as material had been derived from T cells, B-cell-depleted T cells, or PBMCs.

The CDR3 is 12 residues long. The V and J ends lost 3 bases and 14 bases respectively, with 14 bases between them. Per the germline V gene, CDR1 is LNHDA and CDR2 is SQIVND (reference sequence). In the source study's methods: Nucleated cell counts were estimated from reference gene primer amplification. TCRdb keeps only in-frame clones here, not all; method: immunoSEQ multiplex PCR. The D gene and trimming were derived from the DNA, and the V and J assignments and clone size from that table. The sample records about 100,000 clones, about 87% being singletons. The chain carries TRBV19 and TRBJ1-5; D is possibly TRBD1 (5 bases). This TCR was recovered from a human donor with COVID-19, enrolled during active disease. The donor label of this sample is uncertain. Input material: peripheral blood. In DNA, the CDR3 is TGTGCCAGTAGTATGAGGCAGGGCGAGGAGCATTTT. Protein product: CASSMRQGEEHF.